A selection of T cell receptor beta chains follows, all from one sample in a study of blood T cell repertoires in COVID-19. Clones were sequenced by immunoSEQ multiplex PCR, and TCRdb holds only the in-frame ones, with some missing. The sample shows about 60,000 clones, roughly 88% of them seen only once. The sequencing sample was made of peripheral blood. Receptor source: a woman older than 75 with active COVID-19. The CDR3 runs from the conserved cysteine through the conserved F or W. A D gene is named only where the DNA matches it firmly. Size tells how often a clone was seen (once, few, many) or the class of an expanded clone, and some rows leave it out.

TGTGCCACCAGCAGAGGTAGAGGGGGCGCTTATTCACCCCTCCACTTT,CATSRGRGGAYSPLHF,-,TRBJ1-6,TRBV15,TRBD1
TGTGCCAGCTCACCTACCGGACTAGCGGGCCCGCCTCCAGCCAAAAACATTCAGTACTTC,CASSPTGLAGPPPAKNIQYF,-,TRBJ2-4,TRBV18,TRBD2
TGTGCCAGTAGTATCCGGGGGACAGGGGAGAATCAGCCCCAGCATTTT,CASSIRGTGENQPQHF,-,TRBJ1-5,TRBV19,TRBD1
TGTGCCAGCAGCCAAGATCCCTGGACAGGGACCTACGAGCAGTACTTC,CASSQDPWTGTYEQYF,once,TRBJ2-7,TRBV4-2,TRBD1
TGTGCCAGCAGCCCTATAGCGGGGATCGCCAAAAACATTCAGTACTTC,CASSPIAGIAKNIQYF,-,TRBJ2-4,TRBV7-9,TRBD2
TGTGCCAGCAGCTTGCCCCCTAGCGGGGGGGTAGACGAGCAGTACTTC,CASSLPPSGGVDEQYF,once,TRBJ2-7,TRBV5-4,TRBD2
TGTGCCAGCAGCCTACGGGAGGGCTATGGCTACACCTTC,CASSLREGYGYTF,-,TRBJ1-2,TRBV7-3,-
TGCGCCAGCAGCCAACCAGACTCCTACGAGCAGTACTTC,CASSQPDSYEQYF,-,TRBJ2-7,TRBV4-1,-
TGTGCCAGCACACTAGCGGGGGGGGTCAGCTCCTACGAGCAGTACTTC,CASTLAGGVSSYEQYF,-,TRBJ2-7,TRBV2,TRBD2
TGTGCCAGTAGCGAGCGGCACGAGCAGTACTTC,CASSERHEQYF,-,TRBJ2-7,TRBV19,-
TGTGCCAGCAGCCCCGGCGGGGCTCTCACTGAAGCTTTCTTT,CASSPGGALTEAFF,-,TRBJ1-1,TRBV7-2,-
TGTGCCTGCCAGATAGCGGGCAAAAACATTCAGTACTTC,CACQIAGKNIQYF,-,TRBJ2-4,TRBV30,TRBD2
TGTGCCAGCTCACAACAGGGGTATGATTCACCCCTCCACTTT,CASSQQGYDSPLHF,few,TRBJ1-6,TRBV18,TRBD1
TGCGCCAGCAGCTTCGAACGACTGGATAGCACAGATACGCAGTATTTT,CASSFERLDSTDTQYF,-,TRBJ2-3,TRBV5-1,-
TGTGCCAGTAGTGTGGGGGACAGGACGGTCGAGACCCAGTACTTC,CASSVGDRTVETQYF,-,TRBJ2-5,TRBV19,TRBD1
TGCAGCGTTGAGAAGCTAGCGGGGGGGCCGGATACGCAGTATTTT,CSVEKLAGGPDTQYF,-,TRBJ2-3,TRBV29-1,TRBD2
TGTGCCAGCAGTAAACAGGGCGGCTCCTACAATGAGCAGTTCTTC,CASSKQGGSYNEQFF,-,TRBJ2-1,TRBV2,-
TGCGCCAGCAGCAGGGAGGTGGCCGGAAGCACTGAAGCTTTCTTT,CASSREVAGSTEAFF,-,TRBJ1-1,TRBV5-1,-
TGTGCCAGCTCACCGCTGGGGCAGGTCTACAATGAGCAGTTCTTC,CASSPLGQVYNEQFF,-,TRBJ2-1,TRBV18,-
TGTGCCACCAGTGATTCGTCCGGGGACAGCGCCTACGAGCAGTACTTC,CATSDSSGDSAYEQYF,-,TRBJ2-7,TRBV24-1,TRBD1
TGCAGCGTTGGGACAGAGCGGGGGGATCAAGATACGCAGTATTTT,CSVGTERGDQDTQYF,-,TRBJ2-3,TRBV29-1,TRBD2
TGTGCCAGCAGCCCAGGGGCCGGGGGGACCGGCTATGGCTACACCTTC,CASSPGAGGTGYGYTF,-,TRBJ1-2,TRBV7-2,-
TGCGCCAGCAGCGTGAACAGGGATACGCAGTATTTT,CASSVNRDTQYF,-,TRBJ2-3,TRBV5-1,-
TGTGCCAGCAGCCCTATCGCGGGCTATGGCTACACCTTC,CASSPIAGYGYTF,-,TRBJ1-2,TRBV7-3,-
TGTGCCACCCGGGGGGGGACGGGTCAAGAGACCCAGTACTTC,CATRGGTGQETQYF,-,TRBJ2-5,TRBV24-1,TRBD2
TGTGCCATCAGTGAAGTAGGAAGGGGTAGCGGGGGGGCCAATGAGCAGTTCTTC,CAISEVGRGSGGANEQFF,-,TRBJ2-1,TRBV10-3,TRBD2
TGTGCCAGCAGAGCGGCACAGGGATGGAACACTGAAGCTTTCTTT,CASRAAQGWNTEAFF,-,TRBJ1-1,TRBV6-6,-
TGTGCCTGGAGTGTACACAGGGGAGACTATGGCTACACCTTC,CAWSVHRGDYGYTF,-,TRBJ1-2,TRBV30,TRBD1
TGTGCCAGCTTAGGATATAGGGGTAATGAGCAGTTCTTC,CASLGYRGNEQFF,few,TRBJ2-1,TRBV12-3/TRBV12-4,-
TGCGCCAGCAGCTTGTCTAGCGGGACGATGTTCTCCTACGAGCAGTACTTC,CASSLSSGTMFSYEQYF,-,TRBJ2-7,TRBV5-1,TRBD2
TGTGCCAGCAGTTCGCGACCGGGCTACGAGCAGTACTTC,CASSSRPGYEQYF,-,TRBJ2-7,TRBV12-3/TRBV12-4,-
TGTGCCTGGAGTGTAGGGACAGGGATAAATCAGCCCCAGCATTTT,CAWSVGTGINQPQHF,-,TRBJ1-5,TRBV30,TRBD1
TGTGCCAGCAGTTCGTCTAGCGGGGGGGACTACAATGAGCAGTTCTTC,CASSSSSGGDYNEQFF,few,TRBJ2-1,TRBV27,TRBD2